Shown below are 13 T cell receptor beta chains from a single sample sequenced in a study of identical twins. TCRdb reprocessed the 5' RACE reads via MiXCR and lists one record per CDR3 protein. The repertoire includes some 710,000 distinct CDR3 sequences, roughly 6% of them detected once, and roughly 2% sits in the top ten. Sequencing was done on a sample of naive T cells sorted from blood. The receptors were sampled from a man aged 18 to 29 in good health.

The chain links TRBV6-1 to TRBJ2-4; maybe TRBD2 (7 bases). V was pared by 3 bases and J by 1 base, with 13 bases between. This CDR3 has 16 amino acids. Germline V gene data show CDR1 as MNHNS and CDR2 as SASEGT. In DNA form, the CDR3 reads TGTGCCAGCAGTGAGGGGGGGGCTTGGGCCAAAAACATTCAGTACTTC. Encoded protein: CASSEGGAWAKNIQYF.

In regard to this clonotype: The junction and the germline gene differ at one end; a read error may be behind it. The V gene is TRBV4-3, the J gene TRBJ1-5; D is perhaps TRBD1 (5 bases). The CDR3 runs 13 residues. In germline, CDR1 is LGHNA, CDR2 YSLEER. The chain's CDR3 is CASSLDRGQPHHF. The CDR3 nucleotides read TGCGCCAGCAGCCTAGATAGGGGTCAGCCCCACCATTTT.

Many counts were recorded for this clonotype. The chain uses TRBV7-3 and TRBJ2-1; D is unclear. Between the trimmed V and J ends, which lost 1 base and 9 bases, there was a span of 10 bases. This CDR3 is 13 amino acids long. Germline loops: CDR1 SGHTA, CDR2 FQGTGA. CDR3 sequence (DNA): TGTGCCAGCAGCTTAAAGGGTTTAAGTGAGCAGTTCTTC. Residues: CASSLKGLSEQFF.

This clonotype occurred many times. This chain connects TRBV7-9 to TRBJ2-7; tentatively, D is TRBD1 or TRBD2 (6 bases each). The CDR3 runs to 14 residues. The V end lost 8 bases, the J end lost 3 bases, and 17 bases lay between the germline ends. From germline, CDR1 is SEHNR and CDR2 FQNEAQ (reference sequence). The CDR3 coding sequence is TGTGCCAGCTCTCTTGGAGGGACAATCTACGAGCAGTACTTC. Its protein product is CASSLGGTIYEQYF. The whole variable domain, filled in from reference TRBV7-9 and TRBJ2-7, reads DTGVSQNPRHKITKRGQNVTFRCDPISEHNRLYWYRQTLGQGPEFLTYFQNEAQLEKSRLLSDRFSAERPKGSFSTLEIQRTEQGDSAMYLCASSLGGTIYEQYFGPGTRLTVT.

This clonotype was counted ten times or more. V gene TRBV18 combines with J gene TRBJ2-7; 7 nucleotides agree with TRBD2. CDR3 length: 11 residues. The V gene's germline CDR1 is KGHSH and CDR2 LQKENI. With 6 bases clipped from V and 5 bases from J, the junction kept 1 base outside the gene matches. The CDR3 sequence is CASSRGDEQYF. DNA of the CDR3: TGTGCCAGCTCCCGGGGGGACGAGCAGTACTTC.

This clonotype was detected ten times or more. The chain has TRBV15 and TRBJ2-7; 10 positions match TRBD1. The CDR3 runs to 14 residues. Trimming at V came to 5 bases and at J to 1 base, leaving 2 bases not matched to a gene. Germline V gene sequence: CDR1 LNHNV, CDR2 YYDKDF (reference sequence). The CDR3 nucleotides read TGTGCCACCAGCCGGGACAGGGGTTCCTACGAGCAGTACGTC. Translation gives CATSRDRGSYEQYV.

The chain joins TRBV11-1 to TRBJ2-5; 13 nucleotides align to TRBD2. V shed 7 bases, J shed 5 bases, and the junction held 19 bases outside the gene matches. The CDR3 has 19 residues. Germline V gene data show CDR1 as SGHAT and CDR2 as FQDESV (reference sequence). CDR3 residues: CASKLTPLAGGPNGETQYF. CDR3 bases: TGTGCCAGCAAATTAACTCCACTAGCGGGAGGGCCCAATGGCGAGACCCAGTACTTC.

This clonotype was counted a few times. The chain uses TRBV12-3 or TRBV12-4 and TRBJ2-5; 7 nucleotides line up with TRBD2. CDR3 size: 14 residues. V was clipped by 6 bases and J by 5 bases; unmatched bases: 9. CDR3 in amino acids: CASSTGLVGETQYF. The CDR3 DNA is TGTGCCAGCAGCACTGGACTAGTCGGTGAGACCCAGTACTTC.

The rearrangement uses TRBV5-1 and TRBJ2-2; 8 nucleotides match TRBD2. Germline CDR1 reads SGHRS; CDR2 reads YFSETQ. This CDR3 comprises 16 residues. The J segment lost 6 bases and the V segment lost 7 bases, leaving 14 bases of the junction unmatched. The CDR3 DNA reads TGCGCCAGCGTGGGGATTAGCGGGAAAGCGCCCGGGGAGCTGTTTTTT. Its protein is CASVGISGKAPGELFF. Using reference TRBV5-1 and TRBJ2-2 for the parts outside the CDR3, the full variable domain is KAGVTQTPRYLIKTRGQQVTLSCSPISGHRSVSWYQQTPGQGLQFLFEYFSETQRNKGNFPGRFSGRQFSNSRSEMNVSTLELGDSALYLCASVGISGKAPGELFFGEGSRLTVL.

This chain connects TRBV30 to TRBJ2-1, with D maybe TRBD1 (6 bases). This CDR3 is 12 amino acids long. V was clipped by 4 bases and J by 3 bases, with 7 bases between them. Germline lookup yields CDR1 GTSNPN and CDR2 SVGIG (reference sequence). The CDR3 sequence is CAWTQGYNEQFF. CDR3 coding DNA: TGTGCCTGGACACAGGGCTACAATGAGCAGTTCTTC.

The gene calls are TRBV5-4 and TRBJ1-3; TRBD1 matches at 9 bases. The CDR3 length is 16 residues. The ends lost 3 bases at V and 1 base at J; junction bases unmatched: 5. Germline assignment: CDR1 SGHNT and CDR2 YYREEE (reference sequence). CDR3: CASSWGQGGSGNTIYF. The DNA for the CDR3 is TGTGCCAGCAGCTGGGGACAGGGCGGTTCTGGAAACACCATATATTTT.

This clonotype showed up many times. The chain carries TRBV12-3 or TRBV12-4 and TRBJ2-3, with 8 bases identical to TRBD1. Trimming at V came to 8 bases and at J to 5 bases, leaving 9 bases not matched to a gene. This CDR3 comprises 14 residues. The CDR3 region is CASSQGANLDTQYF. The CDR3 DNA is TGTGCCAGCTCGCAGGGGGCTAATTTAGATACGCAGTATTTT.

The table lists this clonotype with many counts. The V gene is TRBV10-3, the J gene TRBJ2-1; 10 bases align to TRBD2. In germline, CDR1 is ENHRY, CDR2 SYGVKD. V gave up 2 bases and J gave up 10 bases; unmatched junction bases: 8. CDR3 length equals 15 residues. DNA of the CDR3: TGTGCCATCAGTGAGACAGGGACTAGCGCGGGGGAGCAGTTCTTC. It translates to CAISETGTSAGEQFF.